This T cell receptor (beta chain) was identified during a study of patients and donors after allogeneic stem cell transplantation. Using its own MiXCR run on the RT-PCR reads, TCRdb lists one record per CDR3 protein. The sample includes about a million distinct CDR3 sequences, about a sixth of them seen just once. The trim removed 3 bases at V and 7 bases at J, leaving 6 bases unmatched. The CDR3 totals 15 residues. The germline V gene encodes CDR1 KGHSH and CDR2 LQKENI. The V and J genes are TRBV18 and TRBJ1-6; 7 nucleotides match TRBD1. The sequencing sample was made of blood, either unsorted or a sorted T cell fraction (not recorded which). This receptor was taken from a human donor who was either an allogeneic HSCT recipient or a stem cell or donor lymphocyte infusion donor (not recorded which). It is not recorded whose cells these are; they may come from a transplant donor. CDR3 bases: TGTGCCAGCTCACCTTTAGGGGACAGCAATTCACCCCTCCACTTT. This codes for CASSPLGDSNSPLHF.